This TCR beta chain was sequenced for a study of blood T cell repertoires in COVID-19. Study-wide background: There were acute and convalescent COVID-19 samples, and they came from the United States, Italy and Spain. PBMCs, B-cell-depleted T cells, or T cells provided the cDNA or gDNA that made up the material.

TCRdb keeps only in-frame clones here, not all; method: immunoSEQ multiplex PCR. Here the sample spans 300,000 to 350,000 clones, roughly nine tenths being singletons. Germline CDR1 and CDR2: SGHDT and YYEEEE. The CDR3 spans 16 residues. V was shortened by 0 bases and J by 0 bases, with 10 bases between the two germline ends. The TCR comes from a man between 18 and 29 years old with active or convalescent COVID-19. Sequencing used peripheral blood. This chain links TRBV5-6 with TRBJ1-5; D is unresolved. Here the CDR3 reads CASSLGPSNSNQPQHF. CDR3 DNA: TGTGCCAGCAGCTTGGGGCCTTCCAATAGCAATCAGCCCCAGCATTTT.